These 24 T cell receptor beta chains were sequenced from one sample in a study of identical twins. MiXCR was run by TCRdb on the 5' RACE reads, yielding one entry per CDR3 protein. The top ten hold about 1.6% of the sample, which has 500,000 to 700,000 distinct CDR3 sequences, 7% to 7.5% seen once. This sample also appeared in a second study, on yellow fever vaccine responses in identical twins.

Sequenced material: PBMCs. The source is a woman aged 18-35 years in good health.

This clonotype was recorded a few times. The chain carries TRBV5-1 and TRBJ2-2, with a weak D call TRBD1 (6 bases). The V end was cut by 3 bases, the J end by 3 bases, with 12 bases between. This CDR3 is built from 15 residues. Per germline, CDR1 SGHRS and CDR2 YFSETQ. CDR3 sequence: CASSSHRVDTGELFF. CDR3 sequence (DNA): TGCGCCAGCAGCTCCCACAGGGTCGACACCGGGGAGCTGTTTTTT.

This clonotype was counted many times. V usage is TRBV7-2 and J usage is TRBJ2-5; D is undetermined. CDR1 and CDR2 (germline): SGHTA, FQGNSA. V was pared by 1 base and J by 4 bases, with 7 bases between. The CDR3 contains 13 residues. CDR3 sequence: CASSLGPRETQYF. The CDR3 DNA sequence: TGTGCCAGCAGCTTAGGACCACGAGAGACCCAGTACTTC.

This clonotype was counted between two and nine times. V is TRBV10-3 and J is TRBJ2-3; no definite D call. CDR3 length equals 11 residues. The germline V gene has CDR1 ENHRY and CDR2 SYGVKD. V was pared by 10 bases and J by 3 bases, with 8 bases between. CDR3 DNA sequence: TGTGCCACCATACAGACAGATACGCAGTATTTT. As protein: CATIQTDTQYF.

The chain is built from TRBV7-9 and TRBJ1-1; 8 bases are shared with TRBD1. The germline V gene encodes CDR1 SEHNR and CDR2 FQNEAQ (reference sequence). The CDR3 extends over 17 amino acids. J lost 0 bases, V lost 6 bases, and 12 bases had no gene match. Here the CDR3 DNA reads TGTGCCAGCAGACCGACAGGGGCCAAAAATTTGAACACTGAAGCTTTCTTT. Translated: CASRPTGAKNLNTEAFF.

The rearrangement uses TRBV18 and TRBJ2-7; TRBD1 is a possible D gene (6 bases). Germline V gene data show CDR1 as KGHSH and CDR2 as LQKENI. The CDR3 covers 17 residues. Trimming took 3 bases from V and 0 from J, leaving 18 bases between them. The CDR3 is CASSPYDPGTFSYEQYV. Written as DNA, the CDR3 is TGTGCCAGCTCACCCTATGATCCCGGGACATTCTCCTACGAGCAGTACGTC.

This clonotype occurred many times. Here the CDR3 reads CASSEQASSSYNEQFF. The CDR3 region has the DNA TGTGCCAGCAGTGAGCAGGCTAGCAGCTCCTACAATGAGCAGTTCTTC. The chain has TRBV2 and TRBJ2-1; a possible D gene is TRBD2 (5 bases). Trimming removed 3 bases from V and 0 bases from J, with 12 bases in between. The CDR3 totals 16 residues. CDR1 and CDR2 (germline): SNHLY, FYNNEI.

This clonotype was seen repeatedly, ten times or more. The chain employs TRBV7-6 and TRBJ2-7; 7 bases agree with TRBD1. From germline, CDR1 is SGHVS and CDR2 FNYEAQ. The CDR3 has 16 amino acids. Trimming at V came to 1 base and at J to 3 bases, leaving 9 bases not matched to a gene. The CDR3 DNA reads TGTGCCAGCAGCTTAGTTCCGGGACAGACCCGCTACGAGCAGTACGTC. This codes for CASSLVPGQTRYEQYV.

V usage is TRBV29-1 and J usage is TRBJ2-1; 7 bases match TRBD1. Germline V gives CDR1 SQVTM, CDR2 ANQGSEA. CDR3 length equals 13 residues. The ends lost 3 bases at V and 8 bases at J; junction bases unmatched: 7. Written as DNA, the CDR3 is TGCAGCGTTGATCGCACAGGGGCAGATGAGCAGTTCTTC. Translating gives CSVDRTGADEQFF.

In its sample, this clonotype was seen a few times. The rearrangement joins TRBV15 to TRBJ2-1; 11 bases fit TRBD2. Germline V CDR1 and CDR2: LNHNV, YYDKDF (reference sequence). CDR3 length: 16 residues. Trimming cost V 0 bases and J 9 bases; bases outside gene matches: 7. The CDR3 coding sequence is TGTGCCACCAGCAGAGATTGGAGACTAGCGGGAATTGAGCAGTTCTTC. Residues: CATSRDWRLAGIEQFF.

This chain uses TRBV14 with TRBJ1-4; D unresolved. Germline loops: CDR1 SGHDN, CDR2 FVKESK. This CDR3 contains 15 residues. Trimming pared 4 bases from V and 6 bases from J, leaving 15 bases between. DNA for the CDR3: TGTGCCAGCAGCCTGCACGGGGATCCTTATGAAAAACTGTTTTTT. Protein product: CASSLHGDPYEKLFF. The full variable domain, rest sourced from reference TRBV14 and TRBJ1-4, is EAGVTQFPSHSVIEKGQTVTLRCDPISGHDNLYWYRRVMGKEIKFLLHFVKESKQDESGMPNNRFLAERTGGTYSTLKVQPAELEDSGVYFCASSLHGDPYEKLFFGSGTQLSVL.

In this sample, this clonotype turned up many times. Here the CDR3 DNA reads TGTGCCAGCGCTACTATTAATTCACCCCTCCACTTT. It encodes CASATINSPLHF. This chain connects TRBV12-3 or TRBV12-4 to TRBJ1-6, with D uncertain. CDR3 length equals 12 residues. The V end lost 8 bases, the J end lost 6 bases, and 8 bases lay between the germline ends.

This clonotype was observed a handful of times. The CDR3 spells CASIGLAGGKDTGELFF. The CDR3 DNA reads as TGTGCCAGCATCGGACTAGCGGGAGGAAAGGACACCGGGGAGCTGTTTTTT. The chain uses TRBV6-1 and TRBJ2-2, with 14 bases aligning to TRBD2. V shed 7 bases, J shed 3 bases, and the junction held 7 bases outside the gene matches. CDR1 and CDR2 (germline): MNHNS, SASEGT. The CDR3 is 17 residues long.

This clonotype was seen many times. The chain couples TRBV20-1 to TRBJ2-7, with D possibly matching TRBD2 (5 bases). V was clipped by 5 bases and J by 3 bases, with 17 bases between them. Germline V lookup: CDR1 DFQATT, CDR2 SNEGSKA (reference sequence). The CDR3 runs 14 residues. The CDR3 region has the DNA TGCAGTGCTGAGGGCCCTACTTTCAGCTACGAGCAGTACTTC. The encoded protein is CSAEGPTFSYEQYF.

The chain has TRBV7-6 and TRBJ2-1, with D possibly matching TRBD2 (5 bases). This CDR3 region has 12 residues. The germline CDR1 and CDR2 sequences are SGHVS and FNYEAQ. The V end was cut by 4 bases, the J end by 10 bases, with 11 bases between. The CDR3 spells CASSWPSGEQFF. In DNA, the CDR3 is TGTGCCAGCAGCTGGCCAAGCGGAGAGCAGTTCTTC.

This clonotype was picked up a small number of times. V is TRBV20-1 and J is TRBJ2-7, with 9 bases aligning to TRBD2. CDR1 is DFQATT and CDR2 is SNEGSKA in the germline V gene (reference sequence). Trimming cost V 6 bases and J 2 bases; bases outside gene matches: 5. CDR3 length: 13 amino acids. The CDR3 region has the DNA TGCAGTGCCGTAAGGACTAGCGCCTACGAGCAGTACTTC. Translation gives CSAVRTSAYEQYF.

This clonotype was seen more than once but under ten times. The V and J genes are TRBV24-1 and TRBJ2-2; 11 nucleotides align to TRBD2. The CDR3 consists of 14 residues. V trimming: 6 bases; J trimming: 5 bases; junction bases outside the gene matches: 1. Germline-derived CDR1 and CDR2 are KGHDR and SFDVKD. The CDR3 sequence is CATSRLAGTGELFF. CDR3 nucleotide sequence: TGTGCCACCAGTCGACTAGCGGGGACCGGGGAGCTGTTTTTT.

This clonotype was detected many times. The chain carries TRBV28 and TRBJ2-2; D gene ambiguous. Trimming pared 5 bases from V and 6 bases from J, leaving 22 bases between. The CDR3 runs to 17 residues. Germline lookup yields CDR1 MDHEN and CDR2 SYDVKM. The CDR3, as DNA: TGTGCCAGCAGTCCCCCCGGTGGTAGCTCCGGCGCCGGGGAGCTGTTTTTT. It encodes CASSPPGGSSGAGELFF.

This clonotype appeared a few times. The genes are TRBV29-1 and TRBJ2-7; 9 bases align to TRBD2. This CDR3 is 13 amino acids long. Losses at the gene ends were 6 bases for V and 4 bases for J; bases not matched to a gene: 7. Germline values: CDR1 SQVTM, CDR2 ANQGSEA. CDR3 bases: TGCAGCGTAGAGCGGGAGGACCCGTACGAGCAGTACTTC. Protein product: CSVEREDPYEQYF.

The rearrangement joins TRBV24-1 to TRBJ2-7; 8 bases align to TRBD1. With V trimmed by 2 bases and J by 2 bases, 7 bases remained unmatched. The CDR3 extends over 16 amino acids. Germline V lookup: CDR1 KGHDR, CDR2 SFDVKD. The CDR3 nucleotides are TGTGCCACCAGTGATTCTGCGACAGGGGCCCCCTACGAGCAGTACTTC. Its translation: CATSDSATGAPYEQYF.

This clonotype was seen ten or more times. The gene calls are TRBV4-2 and TRBJ2-3; D unclear. The CDR3 loop spans 15 amino acids. Trimming removed 0 bases at V and 3 bases at J, with 10 bases between. Per germline, CDR1 LGHNA and CDR2 YNFKEQ. The CDR3 DNA reads as TGTGCCAGCAGCCAAGAGGCCTACGCTACAGATACGCAGTATTTT. It encodes CASSQEAYATDTQYF.

This clonotype occurred many times. The chain joins TRBV4-1 to TRBJ1-3, with D perhaps matching TRBD1 (5 bases). Germline V lookup: CDR1 MGHRA, CDR2 YSYEKL. V shed 1 base and J shed 1 base, with 11 bases lying between them. CDR3 size: 16 residues. DNA of the CDR3: TGCGCCAGCAGCCAAGTTCCCGGGGGTTCTGGAAACACCATATATTTT. Protein: CASSQVPGGSGNTIYF.

A few counts support this clonotype. This chain connects TRBV28 to TRBJ1-1; D not certain. Germline V gene sequence: CDR1 MDHEN, CDR2 SYDVKM. The V and J ends lost 3 bases and 5 bases respectively, with 10 bases between them. The CDR3 totals 13 residues. The DNA for the CDR3 is TGTGCCAGCAGTTTCCCCGTCGGGACTGAAGCTTTCTTT. This encodes CASSFPVGTEAFF.

This clonotype showed up many times. The chain combines TRBV7-2 with TRBJ2-4; 9 bases align to TRBD2. With V trimmed by 5 bases and J by 0 bases, 5 bases remained unmatched. The length of the CDR3 is 16 residues. Germline V gene data show CDR1 as SGHTA and CDR2 as FQGNSA. CDR3 residues: CASSPGLALAKNIQYF. CDR3 coding DNA: TGTGCCAGCAGCCCAGGACTAGCGTTAGCCAAAAACATTCAGTACTTC.

CDR3 protein: CASGRQGGSETQYF. The CDR3 nucleotides read TGTGCTAGTGGTCGACAGGGCGGTTCAGAGACCCAGTACTTC. The chain has TRBV12-5 and TRBJ2-5, with 7 bases aligning to TRBD1. Trimming took 5 bases from V and 4 from J; bases not matched to a gene: 7. The CDR3 has 14 amino acids. Per the germline V gene, CDR1 is LGHNT and CDR2 is FRNRAP.